This T cell receptor (beta chain) was sequenced for a study of blood T cell repertoires in COVID-19. Data came from immunoSEQ multiplex PCR; TCRdb stores just in-frame clones and leaves some out. The repertoire consists of about 240,000 clones, with around 86% occurring once and the leading ten covering around 3.3%. V was shortened by 6 bases and J by 0 bases, with 16 bases between the two germline ends. The length of the CDR3 is 16 residues. Germline V gene data show CDR1 as MDHEN and CDR2 as SYDVKM. J is TRBJ2-3 and V is TRBV28; D might be TRBD1 (6 bases). This receptor was obtained from a woman aged 40 to 50 with acute COVID-19. Sequenced material: PBMCs or T cells enriched from blood (not recorded which). This CDR3 is CASSSPSGHSTDTQYF. In DNA form, the CDR3 reads TGTGCCAGCAGCTCCCCCTCGGGACATAGCACAGATACGCAGTATTTT.